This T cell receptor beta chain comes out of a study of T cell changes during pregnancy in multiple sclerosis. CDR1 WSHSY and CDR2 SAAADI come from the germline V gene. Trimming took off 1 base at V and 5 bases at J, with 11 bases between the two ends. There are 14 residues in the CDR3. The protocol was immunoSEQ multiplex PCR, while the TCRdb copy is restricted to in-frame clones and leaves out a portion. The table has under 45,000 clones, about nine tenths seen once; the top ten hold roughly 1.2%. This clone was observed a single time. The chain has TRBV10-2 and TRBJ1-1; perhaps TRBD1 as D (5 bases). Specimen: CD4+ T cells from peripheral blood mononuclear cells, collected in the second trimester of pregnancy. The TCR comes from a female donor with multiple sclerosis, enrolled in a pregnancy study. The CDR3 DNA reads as TGCGCCAGCAGTGAGTTGACGGGGGGGACTGAAGCTTTCTTT. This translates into CASSELTGGTEAFF.